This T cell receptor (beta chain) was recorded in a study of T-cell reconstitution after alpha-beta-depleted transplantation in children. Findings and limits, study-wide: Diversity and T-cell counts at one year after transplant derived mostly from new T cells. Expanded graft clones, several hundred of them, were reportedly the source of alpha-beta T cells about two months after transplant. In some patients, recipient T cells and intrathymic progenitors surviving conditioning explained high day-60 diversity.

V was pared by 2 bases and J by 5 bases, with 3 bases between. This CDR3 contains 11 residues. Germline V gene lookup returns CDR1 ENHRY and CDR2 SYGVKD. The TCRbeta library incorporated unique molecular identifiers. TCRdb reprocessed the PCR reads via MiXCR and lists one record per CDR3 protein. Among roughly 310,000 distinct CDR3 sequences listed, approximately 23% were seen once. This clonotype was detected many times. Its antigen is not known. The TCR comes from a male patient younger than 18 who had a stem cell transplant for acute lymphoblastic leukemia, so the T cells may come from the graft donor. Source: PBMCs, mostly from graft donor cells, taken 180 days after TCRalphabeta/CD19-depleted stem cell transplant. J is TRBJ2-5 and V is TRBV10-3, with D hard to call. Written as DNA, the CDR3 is TGTGCCATCAGTGAGGGGGAGACCCAGTACTTC. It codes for CAISEGETQYF.